Below, 11 T cell receptor beta chains from the same sample are listed, as sequenced in a study of Ad26.COV2.S vaccination and SARS-CoV-2 variants. Clones were read by immunoSEQ multiplex PCR, and TCRdb kept only the in-frame ones, dropping some. The sample includes around 400,000 clones, more than 80% seen only once; the top ten take 12%. Treatment given: over 15 received Ad26.COV2.S at low or high dose, single or two shots; 5 received placebo; per-sample allocation not given. Collection of samples fell on day 63 after the first vaccine or placebo injection. The specimen comprised peripheral blood, sampled in a trial of Ad26.COV2.S vaccine versus placebo. The receptor source for this set is a person between 18 and 65 years old who received the Ad26.COV2.S COVID-19 vaccine or a placebo.

This rearrangement joins TRBV5-4 to TRBJ2-5; TRBD1 matches 9 bases. The CDR3 runs to 14 residues. Trimming cost V 2 bases and J 2 bases; bases outside gene matches: 1. Looked up from germline, CDR1 is SGHNT and CDR2 is YYREEE (reference sequence). The CDR3, as DNA: TGTGCCAGCAGCTTACAGGGGGCACAAGAGACCCAGTACTTC. It translates to CASSLQGAQETQYF.

Only one count was recorded for this clone. The V gene is TRBV5-4, the J gene TRBJ2-3; TRBD2 matches at 13 bases. Germline CDR1 is SGHNT and CDR2 is YYREEE (reference sequence). CDR3 length equals 19 residues. Trimming cost V 3 bases and J 1 base; bases outside gene matches: 11. The CDR3 loop is CASSSPGLAGVRGTDTQYF. The CDR3 coding sequence is TGTGCCAGCAGCTCGCCCGGACTAGCGGGAGTAAGGGGCACAGATACGCAGTATTTT.

The CDR3 nucleotides read TGCAGTGCTAGTCATCTGACTAGCGGGAGAAATGAGCAGTTCTTC. This sequence encodes CSASHLTSGRNEQFF. The chain combines TRBV20-1 with TRBJ2-1, with 12 bases that match TRBD2. CDR1 is DFQATT, CDR2 SNEGSKA, per germline (reference sequence). The junction had 7 bases not matched to a gene; V was cut back by 3 bases and J by 7 bases. The CDR3 spans 15 residues.

This clone was seen just once. The rearrangement joins TRBV5-4 to TRBJ1-1; D is uncertain. This CDR3 region has 13 residues. Between the trimmed V and J ends, which lost 0 bases and 5 bases, there was a span of 8 bases. Germline V gene sequence: CDR1 SGHNT, CDR2 YYREEE (reference sequence). CDR3 sequence reads: CASSLGALTEAFF. The CDR3 nucleotides read TGTGCCAGCAGCTTGGGGGCTTTGACTGAAGCTTTCTTT.

The chain is built from TRBV28 and TRBJ2-1, with D possibly TRBD1 on 6 matching bases. The germline V gene encodes CDR1 MDHEN and CDR2 SYDVKM. V was cut by 8 bases and J by 7 bases, with 15 bases left in between. The CDR3 is 13 residues long. CDR3 region: CASRIVGANEQFF. The CDR3 DNA follows: TGTGCCAGCCGTATAGTGGGGGCGAATGAGCAGTTCTTC.

The chain employs TRBV5-5 and TRBJ1-1; D gene ambiguous. The V end was cut by 3 bases, the J end by 5 bases, with 20 bases between. This CDR3 is 16 amino acids long. The germline CDR1 and CDR2 sequences are SGHKS and YYEKEE (reference sequence). The CDR3 bases are TGTGCCAGCAGCTCTAATGCATTTGGGATTGGTACTGAAGCTTTCTTT. Translating gives CASSSNAFGIGTEAFF.

The chain has TRBV10-1 and TRBJ1-1; 7 bases map to TRBD1. Germline V gene data show CDR1 as WNHNN and CDR2 as SYGVQD (reference sequence). CDR3 length: 17 residues. Losses at the gene ends were 0 bases for V and 1 base for J; bases not matched to a gene: 8. CDR3 in amino acids: CASSESRGRGANTEAFF. The DNA for the CDR3 is TGCGCCAGCAGTGAGTCCAGGGGGAGGGGAGCGAACACTGAAGCTTTCTTT.

The chain links TRBV20-1 to TRBJ2-7; either TRBD1 or TRBD2 may supply D (5 bases each). Germline V lookup: CDR1 DFQATT, CDR2 SNEGSKA (reference sequence). Trimming took 6 bases from V and 3 from J, leaving 9 bases between them. The CDR3 has 11 residues. The CDR3: CSAGTNYEQYF. The CDR3 DNA reads as TGCAGTGCCGGGACCAACTACGAGCAGTACTTC.

This rearrangement joins TRBV9 to TRBJ1-5, with D uncertain. Germline lookup yields CDR1 SGDLS and CDR2 YYNGEE. Trimming stripped 4 bases from V and 5 bases from J, with 25 bases between. The CDR3 extends over 18 amino acids. CDR3 bases: TGTGCCAGCAGCCTCCCCTCTCGTAAGCTTTTCTTATATCAGCCCCAGCATTTT. It is translated as CASSLPSRKLFLYQPQHF.

The rearrangement joins TRBV7-2 to TRBJ2-7; TRBD2 aligns across 10 bases. The CDR3 loop spans 15 amino acids. Looked up from germline, CDR1 is SGHTA and CDR2 is FQGNSA. V lost 3 bases, J lost 6 bases, and 8 bases stayed unmatched. The CDR3 region has the DNA TGTGCCAGCAGCTTCTGGGGACTAGCGCAGCGCGAGCAGTACTTC. Its protein is CASSFWGLAQREQYF.

This chain uses TRBV5-1 with TRBJ2-7; 7 positions match TRBD1. CDR1 is SGHRS, CDR2 YFSETQ, per germline. V shed 8 bases, J shed 6 bases, and the junction held 14 bases outside the gene matches. The CDR3 is 14 residues long. The CDR3 coding sequence is TGCGCCAGTCTCCCTGGGACAGATGCCGCCGAGCAGTACTTC. Translating it yields CASLPGTDAAEQYF.